This TCR beta chain is from a study of T cells after yellow fever vaccination. Study conclusions and caveats: One caveat is that FACS-sorted repertoires could contain abundant clonotypes contaminating from the bulk population.

It was through 5'RACE template switching that TCR cDNA was made, with a universal primer site and UMIs added. TCRdb called the 5' RACE reads again in MiXCR, with one record for every CDR3 protein. This table holds approximately 250,000 distinct CDR3 sequences, roughly 3.7% found once. This clonotype has just a few counts. Its cognate antigen is unknown. CDR3 length equals 15 residues. CDR1 LNHDA and CDR2 SQIVND come from the germline V gene (reference sequence). V was cut by 8 bases and J by 5 bases, with 21 bases left in between. This sequence joins TRBV19 and TRBJ2-5; maybe TRBD1 (6 bases). Material: PBMCs, obtained 15 days after the yellow fever booster vaccination. This receptor was identified in a man aged 18 to 30 who received the YFV17D yellow fever vaccine. CDR3 in DNA: TGTGCCAGTGGCACAGGGTCACTCGAAATGGAGACCCAGTACTTC. It specifies CASGTGSLEMETQYF.